The clone carrying this T cell receptor delta chain qualifies as medium-sized. Germline CDR1 and CDR2: GEAIGNYY and EKD. CDR3 size: 18 residues. V dropped 0 bases and J dropped 0; count of bases not matched to a gene: 2. This record belongs to a study of gamma-delta chains in newborns, infants, children. Looking at the study overall: Microbial exposure reportedly drives polyclonal innate γδ T cell expansion after birth.

TCRdb re-processed the reads using CATT. The sample holds about 4,200 delta-chain clones, less than 40% seen once. Input material: blood. The rearrangement uses TRDV2 and TRDJ3, with 9 bases lining up with TRDD3. This TCR derives from a child who received the measles vaccine. CDR3 sequence (DNA): TGTGCCTGTGACACCGTGGGGGATAGCTCCTGGGACACCCGACAGATGTTTTTC. This gives the protein CACDTVGDSSWDTRQMFF.